A single sample gave rise to the 9 T cell receptor beta chains below, sequenced in a study of pediatric ulcerative colitis. One to two pinch biopsies were taken from the rectum during colonoscopy. Sequencing used immunoSEQ multiplex PCR; TCRdb keeps in-frame clones, though not all of them. The sample includes about 35,000 clones, about 81% of them seen just once. What was sequenced was gut tissue. The receptors come from a boy between 5 and 17 years old with mild ulcerative colitis.

V gene TRBV7-2 combines with J gene TRBJ1-2; D unclear. The germline V and J ends were trimmed by 4 bases and 4 bases, with 7 bases remaining between them. The CDR3 loop spans 12 amino acids. Germline CDR1 is SGHTA and CDR2 is FQGNSA. The CDR3 bases are TGTGCCAGCAGCTCCTTTGGCTATGGCTACACCTTC. It translates to CASSSFGYGYTF.

The chain employs TRBV11-3 and TRBJ1-1, with 8 bases fitting TRBD1. This CDR3 comprises 15 residues. V dropped 4 bases and J dropped 3; count of bases not matched to a gene: 7. CDR1 and CDR2 (germline): SGHNT, YENEEA. This CDR3 reads CASSYRGTGHTEAFF. The CDR3 nucleotides read TGTGCCAGCAGCTACCGCGGGACAGGTCACACTGAAGCTTTCTTT.

This rearrangement joins TRBV11-1 to TRBJ1-4; D gene uncertain. The length of the CDR3 is 16 residues. Trimming cost V 1 base and J 4 bases, with 13 bases left between them. Germline CDR1 SGHAT, CDR2 FQDESV (reference sequence). CDR3 nucleotide sequence: TGTGCCAGCAGCTTAGGTGGGCGAACCGGTAATGAAAAACTGTTTTTT. The encoded protein is CASSLGGRTGNEKLFF.

Regarding this clone: One end of the junction does not line up with germline, which may come from a read error. The genes are TRBV5-8 and TRBJ1-2, with unresolved D. Germline V gene data show CDR1 as SGHTS and CDR2 as YDEGEE. The CDR3 consists of 12 residues. The CDR3 reads CASTLEGYGYTF. In DNA form, the CDR3 reads TGTGCCAGCACCTTGGAGGGCTATGGCTACACCTTC.

This chain connects TRBV7-6 to TRBJ2-7; 10 bases align to TRBD1. The CDR3 runs 14 residues. V lost 4 bases to trimming and J lost 3 bases; unmatched junction nucleotides: 3. CDR1 SGHVS and CDR2 FNYEAQ come from the germline V gene. CDR3 loop: CASSWGTGDYEQYF. In DNA, the CDR3 is TGTGCCAGCAGCTGGGGGACAGGGGACTACGAGCAGTACTTC.

The chain couples TRBV5-8 to TRBJ2-7; TRBD2 might be the D (6 bases). Germline CDR1 SGHTS, CDR2 YDEGEE. The CDR3 consists of 11 residues. Trimming shortened V by 2 bases and J by 7 bases, and 7 bases separated the two germline ends. The CDR3 region has the DNA TGTGCCAGCAGCTTTGGGGGGGAGCAGTACTTC. Protein product: CASSFGGEQYF.

This clone has a single count. The CDR3 loop is CASSLGWQETQYF. The CDR3 DNA is TGCGCCAGCAGCTTGGGGTGGCAAGAGACCCAGTACTTC. The chain recombines TRBV5-1 with TRBJ2-5; D unresolved. This CDR3 region has 13 residues. The germline V gene encodes CDR1 SGHRS and CDR2 YFSETQ. Trimming removed 0 bases at V and 2 bases at J, with 5 bases between.

The V and J genes are TRBV27 and TRBJ2-7; D is unresolved. CDR1 and CDR2 from the germline V gene are MNHEY and SMNVEV (reference sequence). This CDR3 has 16 amino acids. V lost 0 bases to trimming and J lost 2 bases, with 14 bases between them. Written as DNA, the CDR3 is TGTGCCAGCAGTTTATCGACTTCGCTTATCCCCTACGAGCAGTACTTC. Translating gives CASSLSTSLIPYEQYF.

The V gene is TRBV10-3, the J gene TRBJ1-1, with a possible D match to TRBD1 (5 bases). V was shortened by 4 bases and J by 8 bases, with 14 bases between the two germline ends. The CDR3 loop spans 13 amino acids. CDR1 ENHRY and CDR2 SYGVKD come from the germline V gene. The CDR3 protein is CAISGGEGPEAFF. CDR3 sequence (DNA): TGTGCCATCAGTGGGGGGGAGGGTCCCGAAGCTTTCTTT.